The 15 T cell receptor beta chains below all came from one sample that was sequenced in a study of T cell changes during pregnancy in multiple sclerosis. Data came from immunoSEQ multiplex PCR; TCRdb stores just in-frame clones and leaves some out. This table has about 61,000 clones, about 90% appearing once. Material: peripheral blood, obtained in the first trimester of pregnancy. These receptors all stem from a female donor in good health, enrolled as a control in a pregnancy study.

This clone was seen more than once but under ten times. The V gene is TRBV6-4, the J gene TRBJ1-6; D remains unclear. V was cut by 6 bases and J by 9 bases, with 12 bases left in between. The CDR3 extends over 13 amino acids. In germline, CDR1 is MRHNA, CDR2 SNTAGT. The CDR3 here is CASSEEQSSPLHF. The DNA of the CDR3 is TGTGCCAGCAGCGAAGAACAGAGTTCACCCCTCCACTTT.

The CDR3 sequence is CASSPGQAYNEQFF. CDR3 DNA: TGCGCCAGTTCCCCGGGACAGGCCTACAATGAGCAGTTCTTC. The chain uses TRBV5-1 and TRBJ2-1; 8 bases map to TRBD1. The J segment lost 2 bases and the V segment lost 8 bases, leaving 6 bases of the junction unmatched. There are 14 residues in the CDR3. Looked up from germline, CDR1 is SGHRS and CDR2 is YFSETQ. The full variable domain, completed using reference TRBV5-1 and TRBJ2-1, is KAGVTQTPRYLIKTRGQQVTLSCSPISGHRSVSWYQQTPGQGLQFLFEYFSETQRNKGNFPGRFSGRQFSNSRSEMNVSTLELGDSALYLCASSPGQAYNEQFFGPGTRLTVL.

The V call is TRBV27, the J call TRBJ2-2, with D perhaps TRBD2 (7 bases). This CDR3 is built from 18 residues. Germline loops: CDR1 MNHEY, CDR2 SMNVEV (reference sequence). Trimming removed 0 bases at V and 0 bases at J, with 14 bases between. The CDR3 sequence: CASSLSTAGATNTGELFF. DNA for the CDR3: TGTGCCAGCAGTTTATCGACGGCGGGGGCCACGAACACCGGGGAGCTGTTTTTT.

The V gene is TRBV4-1, the J gene TRBJ2-1; TRBD2 matches 7 bases. CDR3 length: 14 amino acids. Unmatched junction bases numbered 8, after V lost 4 bases and J lost 8 bases. The germline gives CDR1 MGHRA, CDR2 YSYEKL. This CDR3 reads CASSPGGGSDEQFF. The CDR3 DNA is TGCGCCAGCAGCCCTGGGGGAGGGAGTGATGAGCAGTTCTTC.

The CDR3 protein is CASSPDLKGELFF. In nucleotides, the CDR3 is TGTGCCAGCAGCCCCGACTTGAAGGGGGAGCTGTTTTTT. The chain joins TRBV6-5 to TRBJ2-2; no definite D call. The CDR3 is 13 amino acids. Germline lookup yields CDR1 MNHEY and CDR2 SVGAGI. Between the trimmed V and J ends, which lost 6 bases and 8 bases, there was a span of 13 bases.

The chain carries TRBV6-5 and TRBJ1-6; no reliable D call. The CDR3 totals 15 residues. V was shortened by 0 bases and J by 6 bases, with 9 bases between the two germline ends. Per the germline V gene, CDR1 is MNHEY and CDR2 is SVGAGI. CDR3 DNA: TGTGCCAGCAGTTACTCGGGAGGCTCTAATTCACCCCTCCACTTT. As protein: CASSYSGGSNSPLHF.

This rearrangement joins TRBV6-5 to TRBJ1-2; D may be TRBD1 (5 bases). V lost 4 bases and J lost 4, with 13 bases in between. CDR3 length: 14 residues. Per the germline V gene, CDR1 is MNHEY and CDR2 is SVGAGI. The CDR3 DNA sequence: TGTGCCAGCAGTTTGGAGGGGCACGGCTATGGCTACACCTTC. Protein sequence: CASSLEGHGYGYTF.

The J gene is TRBJ1-1, the V gene TRBV7-2; 7 positions match TRBD1. Germline CDR1 and CDR2: SGHTA and FQGNSA. The junction had 15 bases not matched to a gene; V was cut back by 7 bases and J by 10 bases. CDR3 length: 14 amino acids. The CDR3 DNA follows: TGTGCCAGCACCCTCGGGGGGGGGCGGACAGGAGCTTTCTTT. Amino acids: CASTLGGGRTGAFF.

The CDR3 nucleotides read TGTGCCTGGAGTGTATTTCCAGGGGGGCCGAACACCGGGGAGCTGTTTTTT. Encoded protein: CAWSVFPGGPNTGELFF. This rearrangement joins TRBV30 to TRBJ2-2; a weak D match, TRBD1 (7 bases). The germline V and J ends were trimmed by 0 bases and 0 bases, with 14 bases remaining between them. CDR1 and CDR2 (germline): GTSNPN, SVGIG (reference sequence). The CDR3 runs to 17 residues.

The chain uses TRBV4-2 and TRBJ2-5, with TRBD2 matching 9 bases. The length of the CDR3 is 15 residues. Germline trimming cut 1 base from V and 4 bases from J; bases unmatched to any gene: 4. Per the germline V gene, CDR1 is LGHNA and CDR2 is YNFKEQ. This CDR3 reads CASSQVETSGETQYF. CDR3 nucleotide sequence: TGTGCCAGCAGCCAAGTTGAGACTAGCGGAGAGACCCAGTACTTC.

This sequence joins TRBV6-1 and TRBJ1-4, with D possibly TRBD1 on 5 matching bases. V was shortened by 4 bases and J by 3 bases, with 15 bases between the two germline ends. This CDR3 has 16 amino acids. The germline V gene has CDR1 MNHNS and CDR2 SASEGT. The CDR3 loop is CASSAGQGGANEKLFF. DNA for the CDR3: TGTGCCAGCAGTGCTGGTCAGGGAGGGGCTAATGAAAAACTGTTTTTT.

V gene TRBV19 combines with J gene TRBJ2-5; perhaps TRBD1 as D (6 bases). CDR3 length: 14 amino acids. Trimming cost V 3 bases and J 0 bases, with 8 bases left between them. Germline lookup yields CDR1 LNHDA and CDR2 SQIVND (reference sequence). This CDR3 is CASSIYRDQETQYF. CDR3 sequence (DNA): TGTGCCAGTAGTATTTACAGGGACCAAGAGACCCAGTACTTC. Filled out from reference TRBV19 and TRBJ2-5, the complete variable domain reads DGGITQSPKYLFRKEGQNVTLSCEQNLNHDAMYWYRQDPGQGLRLIYYSQIVNDFQKGDIAEGYSVSREKKESFPLTVTSAQKNPTAFYLCASSIYRDQETQYFGPGTRLLVL.

V is TRBV7-2 and J is TRBJ2-1; possibly TRBD2 for D (5 bases). This CDR3 comprises 13 residues. The germline gives CDR1 SGHTA, CDR2 FQGNSA. The V and J ends lost 5 bases and 8 bases respectively, with 13 bases between them. The CDR3 coding sequence is TGTGCCAGCAGCCCCGGGATTATGTATGAGCAGTTCTTC. Its protein product is CASSPGIMYEQFF. The full variable domain, with the rest looked up from reference TRBV7-2 and TRBJ2-1, is GAGVSQSPSNKVTEKGKDVELRCDPISGHTALYWYRQSLGQGLEFLIYFQGNSAPDKSGLPSDRFSAERTGGSVSTLTIQRTQQEDSAVYLCASSPGIMYEQFFGPGTRLTVL.

The table lists this clone with a few counts. The rearrangement joins TRBV30 to TRBJ1-3, with 8 bases that match TRBD1. CDR1 GTSNPN and CDR2 SVGIG come from the germline V gene (reference sequence). The J segment lost 2 bases and the V segment lost 1 base, leaving 1 base of the junction unmatched. The CDR3 is made up of 14 amino acids. The CDR3 DNA reads as TGTGCCTGGAGTGGGACAGGGACTGGAAACACCATATATTTT. Encoded protein: CAWSGTGTGNTIYF.

The chain is built from TRBV6-1 and TRBJ2-3; TRBD2 agrees at 10 bases. The CDR3 covers 15 residues. Germline V gene lookup returns CDR1 MNHNS and CDR2 SASEGT. Germline trimming cut 4 bases from V and 4 bases from J; bases unmatched to any gene: 5. CDR3 sequence (DNA): TGTGCCAGCAGTGGATCTAGCGGGGGCTCAGATACGCAGTATTTT. Translation: CASSGSSGGSDTQYF.